The 19 T cell receptor beta chains below were found in one sample sequenced in a study of shared clonotypes between healthy human individuals. The naive CD8 fraction comprised CD45RO-negative cells positively selected for CCR7 and excluded terminally differentiated effector memory CD45RA+ cells. TCRdb's copy holds only in-frame clones and misses some; the assay was immunoSEQ multiplex PCR. The data contain under 700,000 clones, 85% to 95% of them seen just once; the ten biggest clones take up about 0.11%. The material sequenced was naive CD8+ T cells sorted from blood. Every receptor here comes from a woman aged 30 to 39 in good health.

The V gene is TRBV27, the J gene TRBJ1-6, with D uncertain. This CDR3 has 15 amino acids. V lost 6 bases and J 8 bases, leaving 17 bases between the germline ends. Germline CDR1 is MNHEY and CDR2 is SMNVEV (reference sequence). Here the CDR3 reads CASSYSVGSDSPLHF. The CDR3 DNA sequence: TGTGCCAGCAGCTATTCGGTGGGGTCGGATTCACCCCTCCACTTT.

This clone has only a few counts. This rearrangement joins TRBV4-2 to TRBJ1-5; TRBD1 might be the D (5 bases). The CDR3 length is 14 residues. From germline, CDR1 is LGHNA and CDR2 YNFKEQ. Between the trimmed V and J ends, which lost 1 base and 5 bases, there was a span of 9 bases. CDR3 protein: CASSQGGGYQPQHF. As DNA, the CDR3 is TGTGCCAGCAGCCAAGGTGGGGGATATCAGCCCCAGCATTTT.

CDR3 amino acids: CASSPAGYTEAFF. DNA for the CDR3: TGTGCCAGCAGCCCAGCGGGGTACACTGAAGCTTTCTTT. The V gene is TRBV13, the J gene TRBJ1-1; D is undetermined. The V and J ends lost 5 bases and 3 bases respectively, with 10 bases between them. This CDR3 has 13 residues. Germline CDR1 is PRHDT and CDR2 is FYEKMQ (reference sequence).

The chain's CDR3 is CASSLVEASGYNEQFF. The CDR3 region has the DNA TGCGCCAGCAGCTTGGTAGAGGCTAGCGGGTACAATGAGCAGTTCTTC. The chain uses TRBV5-1 and TRBJ2-1, with 8 nucleotides matching TRBD2. CDR3 length: 16 residues. Germline V CDR1 and CDR2: SGHRS, YFSETQ. V lost 0 bases, J lost 4 bases, and 6 bases stayed unmatched. The full variable domain, its missing parts supplied by reference TRBV5-1 and TRBJ2-1, is KAGVTQTPRYLIKTRGQQVTLSCSPISGHRSVSWYQQTPGQGLQFLFEYFSETQRNKGNFPGRFSGRQFSNSRSEMNVSTLELGDSALYLCASSLVEASGYNEQFFGPGTRLTVL.

As regards this clone: In the same sample, other DNA sequences code for this CDR3. The chain joins TRBV27 to TRBJ2-1; no definite D call. In germline, CDR1 is MNHEY, CDR2 SMNVEV (reference sequence). The CDR3 runs to 12 residues. With 0 bases removed from V and 6 bases from J, the gap between germline ends came to 3 bases. The CDR3 sequence is CASSLSGNEQFF. The CDR3 DNA sequence: TGTGCCAGCAGTTTATCTGGCAATGAGCAGTTCTTC.

The rearrangement joins TRBV19 to TRBJ2-2; tentatively, D is TRBD2 (5 bases). Trimming stripped 7 bases from V and 5 bases from J, with 23 bases between. CDR3 length: 17 amino acids. Per germline, CDR1 LNHDA and CDR2 SQIVND (reference sequence). The CDR3 coding sequence is TGTGCCAGTACCCCCCCGATGGTGGGAGTTTGGACCGGGGAGCTGTTTTTT. Translating gives CASTPPMVGVWTGELFF.

This chain links TRBV6-4 with TRBJ2-7; D is perhaps TRBD1 (6 bases). In germline, CDR1 is MRHNA, CDR2 SNTAGT. The CDR3 has 13 residues. V lost 6 bases and J 0 bases, leaving 9 bases between the germline ends. CDR3 nucleotides: TGTGCCAGCAGAACAGGGACCTCCTACGAGCAGTACTTC. It is translated as CASRTGTSYEQYF.

The chain couples TRBV27 to TRBJ2-5; no reliable D call. The assigned J gene may be wrong: the sequence end matches TRBJ2-7 better. The germline gives CDR1 MNHEY, CDR2 SMNVEV (reference sequence). This CDR3 is 13 amino acids long. The CDR3 here is CASRFGTYYEQYF. The CDR3 DNA reads TGTGCCAGCAGATTCGGAACGTACTACGAGCAGTACTTC.

The rearrangement links TRBV7-3 to TRBJ2-1; D is tentatively TRBD1 or TRBD2 (6 bases each). Per germline, CDR1 SGHTA and CDR2 FQGTGA. The CDR3 totals 15 residues. The V end lost 4 bases, the J end lost 12 bases, and 22 bases lay between the germline ends. The CDR3: CASSSTTGLLAPQFF. Written as DNA, the CDR3 is TGTGCCAGCAGCTCTACGACAGGTCTGCTAGCGCCGCAGTTCTTC.

CDR3: CASSPQSLRFSGANVLTF. The CDR3 DNA is TGTGCCAGCAGCCCACAGAGTTTGAGATTCTCTGGGGCCAACGTCCTGACTTTC. The chain recombines TRBV7-9 with TRBJ2-6, with D hard to call. Between the trimmed V and J ends, which lost 5 bases and 0 bases, there was a span of 17 bases. The CDR3 has 18 residues. The V gene's germline CDR1 is SEHNR and CDR2 FQNEAQ (reference sequence).

DNA for the CDR3: TGTGCCAGTAGTATCGGTGGGGGGGGCCGTTACGAGCAGTACTTC. Amino acids: CASSIGGGGRYEQYF. The chain carries TRBV19 and TRBJ2-7; D might be TRBD2 (7 bases). The CDR3 sequence is 15 residues long. V was shortened by 3 bases and J by 4 bases, with 16 bases between the two germline ends. Germline lookup yields CDR1 LNHDA and CDR2 SQIVND (reference sequence).

J is TRBJ2-7 and V is TRBV28; D possibly corresponds to TRBD1 (6 bases). Trimming took off 6 bases at V and 0 bases at J, with 18 bases between the two ends. Per germline, CDR1 MDHEN and CDR2 SYDVKM. This CDR3 is built from 16 residues. The CDR3 sequence: CASSGRTGPSSYEQYF. The CDR3 DNA reads TGTGCCAGCAGCGGACGAACAGGGCCGAGCTCCTACGAGCAGTACTTC.

The chain couples TRBV28 to TRBJ2-1, with 9 bases that match TRBD1. The germline CDR1 and CDR2 sequences are MDHEN and SYDVKM. Trimming removed 5 bases from V and 3 bases from J; junction bases left unmatched: 5. The CDR3 spans 15 residues. The CDR3 nucleotides read TGTGCCAGCAGTAACGGACAGGGGATCTACAATGAGCAGTTCTTC. This encodes CASSNGQGIYNEQFF.

V usage is TRBV29-1 and J usage is TRBJ2-1; no firm D call. Germline CDR1 SQVTM, CDR2 ANQGSEA. Trimming took 6 bases from V and 4 from J, leaving 10 bases between them. The CDR3 covers 12 residues. CDR3 nucleotides: TGCAGCGTGGGGTCGCCGTACAATGAGCAGTTCTTC. Its translation: CSVGSPYNEQFF.

J is TRBJ2-3 and V is TRBV7-6, with a possible D match to TRBD2 (6 bases). Germline V gene data show CDR1 as SGHVS and CDR2 as FNYEAQ. This CDR3 has 15 residues. Trimming pared 6 bases from V and 5 bases from J, leaving 18 bases between. CDR3 sequence reads: CASRAGEGRGDTQYF. The DNA for the CDR3 is TGTGCCAGCAGAGCTGGAGAGGGGCGGGGAGATACGCAGTATTTT.

The rearrangement uses TRBV28 and TRBJ1-5; D is perhaps TRBD1 (5 bases). Trimming cost V 6 bases and J 0 bases, with 12 bases left between them. The CDR3 has 15 amino acids. CDR1 and CDR2 from the germline V gene are MDHEN and SYDVKM. The CDR3 loop is CASSPTGGSNQPQHF. CDR3 nucleotide sequence: TGTGCCAGCAGCCCGACGGGGGGTAGCAATCAGCCCCAGCATTTT.

The V call is TRBV7-9, the J call TRBJ1-1; no clear D. Germline V gene sequence: CDR1 SEHNR, CDR2 FQNEAQ (reference sequence). The CDR3 contains 11 residues. V lost 11 bases and J 2 bases, leaving 9 bases between the germline ends. The CDR3 DNA reads as TGTGCCCTTAGGCGAAACACTGAAGCTTTCTTT. Encoded protein: CALRRNTEAFF.

The chain uses TRBV6-5 and TRBJ2-7, with D tentatively TRBD1 (5 bases). The CDR3 covers 13 residues. Trimming took off 6 bases at V and 3 bases at J, with 12 bases between the two ends. Germline CDR1 is MNHEY and CDR2 is SVGAGI. The CDR3 here is CASSLSDSYEQYF. The CDR3 DNA sequence: TGTGCCAGCAGCCTTTCTGACAGCTACGAGCAGTACTTC.

The genes are TRBV7-9 and TRBJ2-1, with D possibly TRBD2 on 5 matching bases. The CDR3 has 14 residues. The V and J ends lost 3 bases and 3 bases respectively, with 9 bases between them. The germline V gene encodes CDR1 SEHNR and CDR2 FQNEAQ (reference sequence). CDR3 nucleotide sequence: TGTGCCAGCAGCTTGGAAGCGGTCTACAATGAGCAGTTCTTC. Translated: CASSLEAVYNEQFF.